This T cell receptor beta chain was captured in a study of T cell changes during pregnancy in multiple sclerosis. Clones were read by immunoSEQ multiplex PCR, and TCRdb kept only the in-frame ones, dropping some. This table holds approximately 120,000 clones, around 97% found once. The CDR3 sequence is 15 residues long. Germline V gene lookup returns CDR1 SGHKS and CDR2 YYEKEE (reference sequence). Trimming took 2 bases from V and 3 from J; bases not matched to a gene: 8. The sequence was obtained from a female donor with multiple sclerosis, enrolled in a pregnancy study. The genes are TRBV5-5 and TRBJ2-7, with 7 positions matching TRBD1. This material consisted of peripheral blood, taken after pregnancy. The DNA for the CDR3 is TGTGCCAGCAGCTTACATGACAGGGTGGGCTACGAGCAGTACTTC. Protein: CASSLHDRVGYEQYF.